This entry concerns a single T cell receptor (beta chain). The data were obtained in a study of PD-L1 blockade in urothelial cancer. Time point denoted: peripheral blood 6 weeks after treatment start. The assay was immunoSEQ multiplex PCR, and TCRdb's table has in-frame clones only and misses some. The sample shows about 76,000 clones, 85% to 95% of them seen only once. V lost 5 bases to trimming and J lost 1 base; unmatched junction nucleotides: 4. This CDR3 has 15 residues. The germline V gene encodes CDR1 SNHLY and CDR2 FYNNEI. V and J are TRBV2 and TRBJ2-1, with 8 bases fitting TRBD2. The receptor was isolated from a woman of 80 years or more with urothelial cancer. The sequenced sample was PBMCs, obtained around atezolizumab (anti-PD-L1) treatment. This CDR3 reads CASSIAGLSYNEQFF. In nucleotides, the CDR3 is TGTGCCAGCAGTATAGCGGGGCTTTCCTACAATGAGCAGTTCTTC.